This T cell receptor (beta chain) emerged from a study of cytomegalovirus exposure and HLA in healthy donors. With 60 Vbeta and 13 Jbeta primers, the PCR was carried out. Clones were sequenced by immunoSEQ multiplex PCR, and TCRdb holds only the in-frame ones, with some missing. The sample carries 60,000 to 70,000 clones, over 75% recorded once. Samples came from healthy bone marrow donors. V lost 1 base and J lost 5; bases outside the gene matches: 1. The CDR3 totals 13 residues. Germline V gives CDR1 LNHDA, CDR2 SQIVND (reference sequence). Note on this clone: Its target is not known.

Study-wide findings and caveats: Roughly 170 TCR beta chains were listed as cytomegalovirus-associated. In a later analysis, a missense DCLRE1C variant was linked to TCR beta V- and J-gene trimming. Presence/absence comparisons presumed near-even sequencing depth among donors.

This chain connects TRBV19 to TRBJ2-7, with 8 bases aligning to TRBD2. The source material was PBMCs. The TCR originated in a man in his forties in good health and CMV-seronegative. The CDR3 region has the DNA TGTGCCAGTAGTATAGTAGCGGGACACGAGCAGTACTTC. It is translated as CASSIVAGHEQYF.